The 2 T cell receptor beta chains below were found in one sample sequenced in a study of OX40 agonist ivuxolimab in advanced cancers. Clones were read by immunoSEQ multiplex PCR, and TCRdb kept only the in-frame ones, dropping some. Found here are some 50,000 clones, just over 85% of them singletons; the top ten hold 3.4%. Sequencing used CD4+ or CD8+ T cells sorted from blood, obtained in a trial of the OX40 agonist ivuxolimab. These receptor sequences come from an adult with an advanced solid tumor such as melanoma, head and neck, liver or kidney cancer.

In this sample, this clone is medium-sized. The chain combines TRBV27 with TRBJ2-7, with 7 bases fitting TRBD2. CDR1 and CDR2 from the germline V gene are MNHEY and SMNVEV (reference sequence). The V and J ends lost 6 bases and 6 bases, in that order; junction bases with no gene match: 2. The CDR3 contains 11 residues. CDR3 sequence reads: CASRTSTEQYF. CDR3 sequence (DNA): TGTGCCAGCAGGACTAGCACCGAGCAGTACTTC.

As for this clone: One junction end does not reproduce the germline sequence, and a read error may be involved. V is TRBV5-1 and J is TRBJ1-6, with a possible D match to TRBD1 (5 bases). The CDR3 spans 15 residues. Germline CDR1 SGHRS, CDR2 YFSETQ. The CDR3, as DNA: TGTGCCAGCAGCCCCGACGGGGGGTATAATTCACCCCTCCACTTT. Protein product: CASSPDGGYNSPLHF.